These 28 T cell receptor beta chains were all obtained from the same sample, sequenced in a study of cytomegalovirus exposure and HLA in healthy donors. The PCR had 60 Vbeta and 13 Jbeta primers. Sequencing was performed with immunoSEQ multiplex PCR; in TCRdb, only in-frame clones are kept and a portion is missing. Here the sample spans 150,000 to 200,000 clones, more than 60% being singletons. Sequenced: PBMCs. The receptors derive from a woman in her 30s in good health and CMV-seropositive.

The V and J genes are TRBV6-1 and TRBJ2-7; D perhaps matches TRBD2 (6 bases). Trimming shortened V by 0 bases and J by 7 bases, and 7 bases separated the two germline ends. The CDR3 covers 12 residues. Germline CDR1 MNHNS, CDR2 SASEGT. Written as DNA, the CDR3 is TGTGCCAGCAGTGAAGCGGGGGGAGAGCAGTACTTC. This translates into CASSEAGGEQYF.

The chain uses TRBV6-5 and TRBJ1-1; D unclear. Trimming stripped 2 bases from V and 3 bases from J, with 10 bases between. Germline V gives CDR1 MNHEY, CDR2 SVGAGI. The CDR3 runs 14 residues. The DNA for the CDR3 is TGTGCCAGCAGTTACGGAGCCCCGTACACTGAAGCTTTCTTT. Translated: CASSYGAPYTEAFF.

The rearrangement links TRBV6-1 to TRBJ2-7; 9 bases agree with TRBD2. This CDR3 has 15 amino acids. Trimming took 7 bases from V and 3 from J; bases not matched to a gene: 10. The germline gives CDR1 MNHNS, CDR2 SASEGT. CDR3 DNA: TGTGCCAGCATCCCCGGGACTAGCTCATTCTACGAGCAGTACTTC. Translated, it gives CASIPGTSSFYEQYF.

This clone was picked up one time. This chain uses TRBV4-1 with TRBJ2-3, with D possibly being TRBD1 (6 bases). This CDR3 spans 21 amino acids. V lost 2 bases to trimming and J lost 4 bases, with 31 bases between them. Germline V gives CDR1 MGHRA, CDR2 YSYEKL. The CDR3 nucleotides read TGCGCCAGCAGCCAAAAACGGGCCAAAAGAATGGGGGCACCTAGTGCAGATACGCAGTATTTT. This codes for CASSQKRAKRMGAPSADTQYF.

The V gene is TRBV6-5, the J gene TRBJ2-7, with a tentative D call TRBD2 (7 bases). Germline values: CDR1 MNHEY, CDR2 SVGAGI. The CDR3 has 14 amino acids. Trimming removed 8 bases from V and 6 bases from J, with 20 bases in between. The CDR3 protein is CASGSPLRGLEQYF. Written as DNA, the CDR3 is TGTGCCAGCGGATCCCCGCTGCGGGGGCTCGAGCAGTACTTC.

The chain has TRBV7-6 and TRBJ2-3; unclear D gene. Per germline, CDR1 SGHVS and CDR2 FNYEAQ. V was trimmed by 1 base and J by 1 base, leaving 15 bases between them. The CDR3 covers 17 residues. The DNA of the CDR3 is TGTGCCAGCAGCTTAGTGTCGAACGGAGAGGGCACAGATACGCAGTATTTT. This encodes CASSLVSNGEGTDTQYF. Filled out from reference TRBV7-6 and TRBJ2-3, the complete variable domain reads GAGVSQSPRYKVTKRGQDVALRCDPISGHVSLYWYRQALGQGPEFLTYFNYEAQQDKSGLPNDRFSAERPEGSISTLTIQRTEQRDSAMYRCASSLVSNGEGTDTQYFGPGTRLTVL.

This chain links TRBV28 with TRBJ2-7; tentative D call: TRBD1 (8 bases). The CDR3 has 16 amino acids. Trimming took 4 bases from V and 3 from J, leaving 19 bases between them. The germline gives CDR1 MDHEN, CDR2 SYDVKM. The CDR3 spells CASSSPDREGYYEQYF. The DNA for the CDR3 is TGTGCCAGCAGTTCCCCGGACAGGGAGGGTTACTACGAGCAGTACTTC. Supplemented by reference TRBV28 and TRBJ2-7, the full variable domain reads DVKVTQSSRYLVKRTGEKVFLECVQDMDHENMFWYRQDPGLGLRLIYFSYDVKMKEKGDIPEGYSVSREKKERFSLILESASTNQTSMYLCASSSPDREGYYEQYFGPGTRLTVT.

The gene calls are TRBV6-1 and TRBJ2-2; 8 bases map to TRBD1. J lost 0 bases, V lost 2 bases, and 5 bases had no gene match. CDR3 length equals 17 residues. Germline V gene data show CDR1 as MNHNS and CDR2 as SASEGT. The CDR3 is CASSEKRTGPNTGELFF. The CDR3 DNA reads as TGTGCCAGCAGTGAAAAGAGGACAGGGCCGAACACCGGGGAGCTGTTTTTT.

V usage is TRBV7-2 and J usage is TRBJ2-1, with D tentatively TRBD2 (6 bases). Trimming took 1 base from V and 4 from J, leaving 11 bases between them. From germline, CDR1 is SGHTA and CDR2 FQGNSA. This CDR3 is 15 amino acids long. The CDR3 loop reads CASSLGAGRYNEQFF. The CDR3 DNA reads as TGTGCCAGCAGCTTAGGTGCGGGACGATACAATGAGCAGTTCTTC.

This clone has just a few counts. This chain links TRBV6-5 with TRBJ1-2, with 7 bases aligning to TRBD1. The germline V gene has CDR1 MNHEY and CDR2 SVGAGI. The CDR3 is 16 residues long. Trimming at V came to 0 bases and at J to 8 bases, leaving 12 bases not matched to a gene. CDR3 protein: CASSYSPQGDAGGYTF. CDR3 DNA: TGTGCCAGCAGTTACTCGCCTCAGGGGGATGCGGGGGGCTACACCTTC.

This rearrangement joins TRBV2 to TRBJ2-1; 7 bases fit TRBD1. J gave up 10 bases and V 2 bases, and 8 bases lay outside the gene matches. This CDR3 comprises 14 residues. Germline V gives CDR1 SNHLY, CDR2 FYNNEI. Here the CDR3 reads CASSELQGRREQFF. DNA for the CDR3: TGTGCCAGCAGTGAATTACAGGGGCGGCGGGAGCAGTTCTTC.

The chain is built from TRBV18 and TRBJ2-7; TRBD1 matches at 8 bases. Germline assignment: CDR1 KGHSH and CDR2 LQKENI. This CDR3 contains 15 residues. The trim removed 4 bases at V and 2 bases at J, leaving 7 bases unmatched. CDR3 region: CASSQSDRVPYEQYF. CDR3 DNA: TGTGCCAGCTCACAATCGGACAGGGTGCCCTACGAGCAGTACTTC.

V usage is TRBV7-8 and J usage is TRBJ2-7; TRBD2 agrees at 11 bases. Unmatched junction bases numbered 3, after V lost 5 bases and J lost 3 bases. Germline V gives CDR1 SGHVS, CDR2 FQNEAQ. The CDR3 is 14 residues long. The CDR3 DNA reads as TGTGCCAGCAGCGTGGGACTAGCGGTCTACGAGCAGTACTTC. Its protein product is CASSVGLAVYEQYF.

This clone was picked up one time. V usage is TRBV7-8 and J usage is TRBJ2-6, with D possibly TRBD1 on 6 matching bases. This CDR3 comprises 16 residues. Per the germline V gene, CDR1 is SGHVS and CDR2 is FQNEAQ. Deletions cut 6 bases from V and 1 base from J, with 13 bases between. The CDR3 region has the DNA TGTGCCAGCAGGGGGGCGGGTGTTTCTGGGGCCAACGTCCTGACTTTC. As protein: CASRGAGVSGANVLTF.

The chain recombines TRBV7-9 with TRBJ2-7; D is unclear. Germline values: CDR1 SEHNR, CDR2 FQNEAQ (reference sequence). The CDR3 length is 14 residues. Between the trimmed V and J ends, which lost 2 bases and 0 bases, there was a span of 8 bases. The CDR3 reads CASSLFEDSYEQYF. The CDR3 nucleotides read TGTGCCAGCAGCTTATTTGAGGACTCCTACGAGCAGTACTTC.

CDR3 protein: CASSPGTSGIYEQYF. CDR3 bases: TGTGCCAGCTCACCCGGAACTAGCGGGATATACGAGCAGTACTTC. V usage is TRBV18 and J usage is TRBJ2-7; 10 nucleotides match TRBD2. Germline V gives CDR1 KGHSH, CDR2 LQKENI. The CDR3 spans 15 residues. The V segment lost 3 bases and the J segment 4 bases; nucleotides outside the gene matches: 6.

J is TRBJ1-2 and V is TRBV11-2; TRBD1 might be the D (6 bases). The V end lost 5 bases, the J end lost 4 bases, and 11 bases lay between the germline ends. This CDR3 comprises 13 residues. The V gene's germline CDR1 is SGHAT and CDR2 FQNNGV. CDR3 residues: CASSLGGAYGYTF. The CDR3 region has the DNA TGTGCCAGCAGCCTCGGGGGGGCCTATGGCTACACCTTC.

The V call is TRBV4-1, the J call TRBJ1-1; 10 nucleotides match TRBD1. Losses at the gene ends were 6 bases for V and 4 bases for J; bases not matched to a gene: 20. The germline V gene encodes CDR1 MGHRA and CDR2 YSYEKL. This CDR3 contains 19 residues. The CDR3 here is CASSRFRAGQGLIGTEAFF. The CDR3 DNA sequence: TGCGCCAGCAGTCGGTTCCGTGCGGGACAGGGGCTTATAGGCACTGAAGCTTTCTTT.

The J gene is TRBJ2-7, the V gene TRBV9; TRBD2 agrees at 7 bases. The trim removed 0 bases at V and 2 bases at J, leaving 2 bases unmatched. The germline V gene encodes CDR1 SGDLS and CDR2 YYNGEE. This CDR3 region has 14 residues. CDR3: CASSVASGPYEQYF. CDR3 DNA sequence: TGTGCCAGCAGCGTAGCTAGCGGCCCCTACGAGCAGTACTTC.

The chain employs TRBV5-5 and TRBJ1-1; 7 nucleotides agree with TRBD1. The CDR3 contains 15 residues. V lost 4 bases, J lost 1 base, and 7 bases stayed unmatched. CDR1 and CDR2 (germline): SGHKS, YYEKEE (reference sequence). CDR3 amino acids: CASSRSGTANTEAFF. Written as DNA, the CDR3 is TGTGCCAGCAGCAGATCCGGGACAGCGAACACTGAAGCTTTCTTT.

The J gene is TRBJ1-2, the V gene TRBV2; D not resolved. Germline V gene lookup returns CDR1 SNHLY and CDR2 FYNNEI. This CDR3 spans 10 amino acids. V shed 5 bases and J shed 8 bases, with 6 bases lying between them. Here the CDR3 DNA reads TGTGCCAGCAGTTACACCGGCTACACCTTC. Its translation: CASSYTGYTF.

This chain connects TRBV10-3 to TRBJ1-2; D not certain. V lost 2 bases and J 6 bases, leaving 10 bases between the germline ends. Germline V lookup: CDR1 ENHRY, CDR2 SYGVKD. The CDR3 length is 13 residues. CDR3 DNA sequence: TGTGCCATCAGTGAGAGGTCCAGGAATGGCTACACCTTC. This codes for CAISERSRNGYTF.

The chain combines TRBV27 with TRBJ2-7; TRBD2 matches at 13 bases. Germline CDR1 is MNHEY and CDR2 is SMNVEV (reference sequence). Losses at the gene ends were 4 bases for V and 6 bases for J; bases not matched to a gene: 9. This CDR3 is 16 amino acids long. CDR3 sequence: CASSSPWTSGGFEQYF. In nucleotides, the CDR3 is TGTGCCAGCAGTTCTCCTTGGACTAGCGGGGGTTTCGAGCAGTACTTC.

For the CDR3, the DNA is TGTGCCAGCTCACTGCGGACAGGGGGTGACACCGGGGAGCTGTTTTTT. Translating it yields CASSLRTGGDTGELFF. The chain recombines TRBV18 with TRBJ2-2, with 10 positions matching TRBD1. J gave up 3 bases and V 4 bases, and 5 bases lay outside the gene matches. CDR3 size: 16 residues. Germline V CDR1 and CDR2: KGHSH, LQKENI.

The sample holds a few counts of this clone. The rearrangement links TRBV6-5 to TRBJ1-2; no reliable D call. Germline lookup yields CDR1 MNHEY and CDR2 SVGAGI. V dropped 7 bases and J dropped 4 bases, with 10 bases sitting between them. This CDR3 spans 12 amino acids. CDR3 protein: CASKEGSYGYTF. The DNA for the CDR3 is TGTGCCAGCAAGGAGGGTAGCTATGGCTACACCTTC.

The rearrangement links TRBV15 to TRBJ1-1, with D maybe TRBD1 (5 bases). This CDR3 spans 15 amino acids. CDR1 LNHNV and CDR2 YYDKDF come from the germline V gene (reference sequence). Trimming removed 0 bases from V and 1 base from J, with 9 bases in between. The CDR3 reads CATSREVGGNTEAFF. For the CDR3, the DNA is TGTGCCACCAGCAGAGAAGTCGGGGGGAACACTGAAGCTTTCTTT.

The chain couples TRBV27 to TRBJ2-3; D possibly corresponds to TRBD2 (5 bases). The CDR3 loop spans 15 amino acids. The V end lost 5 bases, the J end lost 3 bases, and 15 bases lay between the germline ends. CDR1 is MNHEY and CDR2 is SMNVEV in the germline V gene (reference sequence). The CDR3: CASSIDPRRTDTQYF. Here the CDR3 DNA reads TGTGCCAGCAGTATTGACCCGAGGAGGACAGATACGCAGTATTTT.

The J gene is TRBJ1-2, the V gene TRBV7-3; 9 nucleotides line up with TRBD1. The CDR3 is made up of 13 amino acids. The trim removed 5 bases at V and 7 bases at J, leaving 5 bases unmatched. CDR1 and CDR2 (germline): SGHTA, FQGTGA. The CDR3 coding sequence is TGTGCCAGCAGCAAGGGACAGGGAGGTGGCTACACCTTC. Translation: CASSKGQGGGYTF.